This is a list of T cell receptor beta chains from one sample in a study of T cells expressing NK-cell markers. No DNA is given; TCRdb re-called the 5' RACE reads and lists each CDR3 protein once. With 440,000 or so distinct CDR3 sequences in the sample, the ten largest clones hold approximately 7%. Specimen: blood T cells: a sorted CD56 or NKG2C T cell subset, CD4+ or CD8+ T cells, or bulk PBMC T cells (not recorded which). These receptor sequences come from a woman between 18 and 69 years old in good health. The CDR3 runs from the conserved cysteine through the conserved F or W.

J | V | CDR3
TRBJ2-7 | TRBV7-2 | CASSLVGTQGPFYEQYF
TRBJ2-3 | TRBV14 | CASSQDLRTGPTDTQYF
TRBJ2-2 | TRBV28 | CASSLRLAGNTGELFF
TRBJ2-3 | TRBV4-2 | CASSQDQGEGADTQYF
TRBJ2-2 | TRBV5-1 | CASRITSGTGELFF
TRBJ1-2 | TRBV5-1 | CASSLEPGGHGYTF
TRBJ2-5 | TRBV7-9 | CASSLEGAQETQYF
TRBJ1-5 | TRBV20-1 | CSANSLRDRDFQPQHF
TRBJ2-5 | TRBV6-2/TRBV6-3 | CASRQGVGGTQETQYF
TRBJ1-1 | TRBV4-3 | CASSQDSAGMNTEAFF
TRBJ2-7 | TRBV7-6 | CASSSPPSYEQYF
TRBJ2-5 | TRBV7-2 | CASSLYETQYF
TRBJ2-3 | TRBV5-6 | CASSTRNGGGATDTQYF
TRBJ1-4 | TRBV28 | CASSSEDSPNEKLFF
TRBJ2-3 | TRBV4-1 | CASSPSEWGPERSTDTQYF
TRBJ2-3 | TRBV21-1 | CASSKWPGLAGGPASTDTQYF
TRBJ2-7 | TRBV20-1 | CSARQAPEQYF
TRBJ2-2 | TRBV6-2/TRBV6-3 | CASKRQGAAGELFF
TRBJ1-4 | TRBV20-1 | CSARVGPSGAEKLFF
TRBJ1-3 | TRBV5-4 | CASSNRNTIYF
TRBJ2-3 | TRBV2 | CASSPMALATDTQYF
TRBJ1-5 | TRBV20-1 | CSARELGYGTQHF
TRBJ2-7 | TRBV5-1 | CASSLDPSGVSYEQYF
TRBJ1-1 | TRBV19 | CASSPRPGQGNTEAFF
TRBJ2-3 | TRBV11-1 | CASSLVGGMDTQYF
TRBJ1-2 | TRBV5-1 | CASSPWDRDYGYTF
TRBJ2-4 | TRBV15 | CATSREGQGFDKNIQYF
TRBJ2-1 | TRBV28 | CASSLYSGTNNEQFF
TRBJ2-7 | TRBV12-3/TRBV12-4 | CASSLGQGWYEQYF